This T cell receptor (beta chain) was documented in a study of Graves' ophthalmopathy and Graves' hyperthyroidism. Findings and caveats of the study: Blood shared most expanded thyroid clonotypes above 0.001 frequency.

Clinical symptoms, serum thyroxine, TRAb, thyroid ultrasound and orbital computed tomography determined diagnosis. It was from around 10 ml of fresh peripheral blood that the PBMCs came. CDR3 length: 13 amino acids. Germline V gene data show CDR1 as DFQATT and CDR2 as SNEGSKA (reference sequence). V dropped 6 bases and J dropped 3 bases, with 14 bases sitting between them. RNA transcripts provided the template for amplifying TCR beta CDR3 regions. A first-round RT-PCR used HTBI primers, followed by a second-round multiplex PCR. Each CDR3 protein is one row after TCRdb ran MiXCR on the multiplex PCR reads. In the table there are hundreds of thousands of distinct CDR3 sequences, approximately 40% of which are singletons. This clonotype was seen at least ten times. Its antigen is as yet unknown.

This receptor was obtained from an adult man with Graves' ophthalmopathy. Sequencing was done on a sample of peripheral blood. The chain couples TRBV20-1 to TRBJ1-2; D uncertain. The CDR3 DNA is TGCAGTGCCCTCACGGTTCAACACTATGGCTACACCTTC. Protein product: CSALTVQHYGYTF.